This T cell receptor (beta chain) derives from a study of cytomegalovirus exposure and HLA in healthy donors. The CDR3 spans 13 residues. The V gene lost 4 bases and the J gene lost 1 base, with 7 bases spanning the gap. Germline V gene data show CDR1 as MRHNA and CDR2 as SNTAGT. The data were produced by immunoSEQ multiplex PCR, yet TCRdb's version contains in-frame clones alone and is incomplete. The sample holds some 220,000 clones, about 89% seen once. The source is a woman aged 18-35 years in good health and CMV-seronegative. The sequencing sample was made of PBMCs. The chain is built from TRBV6-4 and TRBJ2-5, with D perhaps matching TRBD1 (5 bases). The CDR3 loop reads CASSGQPQETQYF. The CDR3 bases are TGTGCCAGCAGTGGACAGCCCCAAGAGACCCAGTACTTC.